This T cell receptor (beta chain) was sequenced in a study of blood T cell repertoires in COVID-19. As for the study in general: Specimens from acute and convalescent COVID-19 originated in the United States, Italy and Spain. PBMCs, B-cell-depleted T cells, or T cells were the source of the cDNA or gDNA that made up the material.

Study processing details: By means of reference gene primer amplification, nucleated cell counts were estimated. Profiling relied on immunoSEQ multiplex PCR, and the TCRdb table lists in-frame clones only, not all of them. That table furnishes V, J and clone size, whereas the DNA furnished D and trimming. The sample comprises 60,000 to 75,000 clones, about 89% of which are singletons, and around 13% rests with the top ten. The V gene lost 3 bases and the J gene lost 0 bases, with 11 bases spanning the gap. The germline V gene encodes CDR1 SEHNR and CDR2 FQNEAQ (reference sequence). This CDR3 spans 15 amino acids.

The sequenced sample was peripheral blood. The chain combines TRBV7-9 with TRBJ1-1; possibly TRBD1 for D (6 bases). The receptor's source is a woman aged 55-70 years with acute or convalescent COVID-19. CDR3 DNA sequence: TGTGCCAGCAGCTTCCGCGGGGGCATGAACACTGAAGCTTTCTTT. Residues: CASSFRGGMNTEAFF.